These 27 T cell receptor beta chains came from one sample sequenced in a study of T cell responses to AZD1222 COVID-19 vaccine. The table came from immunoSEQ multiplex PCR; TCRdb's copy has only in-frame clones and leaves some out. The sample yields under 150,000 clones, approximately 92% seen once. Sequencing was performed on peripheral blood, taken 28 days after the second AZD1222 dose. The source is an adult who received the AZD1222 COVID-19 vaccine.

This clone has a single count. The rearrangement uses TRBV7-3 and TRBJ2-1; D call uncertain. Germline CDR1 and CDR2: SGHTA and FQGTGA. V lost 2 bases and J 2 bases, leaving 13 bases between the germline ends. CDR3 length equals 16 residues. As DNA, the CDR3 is TGTGCCAGCAGCTTATCGCCCGACCCCACCTACAATGAGCAGTTCTTC. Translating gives CASSLSPDPTYNEQFF.

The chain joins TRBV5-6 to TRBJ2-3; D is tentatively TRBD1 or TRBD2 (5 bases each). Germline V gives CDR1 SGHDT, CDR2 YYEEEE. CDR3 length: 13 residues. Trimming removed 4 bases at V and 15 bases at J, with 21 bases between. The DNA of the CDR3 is TGTGCCAGCAGCACAACCGACACGGGGCTTTCTTATTTT. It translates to CASSTTDTGLSYF.

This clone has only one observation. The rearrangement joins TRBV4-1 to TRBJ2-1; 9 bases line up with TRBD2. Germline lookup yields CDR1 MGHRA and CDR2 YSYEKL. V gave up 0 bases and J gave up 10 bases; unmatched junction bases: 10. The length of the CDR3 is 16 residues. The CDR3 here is CASSQDRAGGPREQFF. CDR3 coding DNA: TGCGCCAGCAGCCAAGATCGGGCGGGAGGGCCTCGGGAGCAGTTCTTC.

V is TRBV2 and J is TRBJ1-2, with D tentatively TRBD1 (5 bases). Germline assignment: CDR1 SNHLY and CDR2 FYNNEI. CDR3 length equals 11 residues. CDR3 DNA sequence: TGTCCAGTACAAGGGGACTATGGCTACACCTTC. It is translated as CPVQGDYGYTF.

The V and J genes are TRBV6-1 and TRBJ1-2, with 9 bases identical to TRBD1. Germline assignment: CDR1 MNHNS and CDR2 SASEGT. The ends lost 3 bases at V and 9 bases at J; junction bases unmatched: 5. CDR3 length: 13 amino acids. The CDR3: CASSDGTGSRYTF. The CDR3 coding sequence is TGTGCCAGCAGTGACGGGACAGGGTCCCGCTACACCTTC.

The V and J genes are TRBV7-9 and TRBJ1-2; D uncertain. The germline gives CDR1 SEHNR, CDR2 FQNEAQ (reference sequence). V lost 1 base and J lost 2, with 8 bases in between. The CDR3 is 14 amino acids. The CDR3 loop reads CASSLDRRNYGYTF. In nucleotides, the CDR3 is TGTGCCAGCAGCTTAGACAGAAGGAACTATGGCTACACCTTC.

CDR3 amino acids: CASLGYTF. CDR3 nucleotide sequence: TGCGCCAGCCTTGGCTACACCTTC. V is TRBV10-2 and J is TRBJ1-2; D unclear. The CDR3 runs to 8 residues. V lost 8 bases and J lost 7, with 2 bases in between. CDR1 is WSHSY, CDR2 SAAADI, per germline.

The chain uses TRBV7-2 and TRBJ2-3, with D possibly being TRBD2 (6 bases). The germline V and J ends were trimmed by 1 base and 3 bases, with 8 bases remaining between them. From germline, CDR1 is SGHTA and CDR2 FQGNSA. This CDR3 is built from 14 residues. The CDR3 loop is CASSLDGGTDTQYF. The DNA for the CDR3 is TGTGCCAGCAGCTTAGACGGAGGGACAGATACGCAGTATTTT.

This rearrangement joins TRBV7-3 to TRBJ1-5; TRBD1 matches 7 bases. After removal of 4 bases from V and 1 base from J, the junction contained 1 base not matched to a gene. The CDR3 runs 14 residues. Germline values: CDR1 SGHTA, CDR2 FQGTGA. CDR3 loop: CASSYRGSNQPQHF. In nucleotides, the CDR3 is TGTGCCAGCAGCTACAGGGGAAGCAATCAGCCCCAGCATTTT.

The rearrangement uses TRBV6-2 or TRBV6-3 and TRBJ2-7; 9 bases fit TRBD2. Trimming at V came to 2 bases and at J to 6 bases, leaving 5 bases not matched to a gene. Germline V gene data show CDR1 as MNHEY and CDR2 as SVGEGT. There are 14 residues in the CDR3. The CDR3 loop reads CASSYGLAGIEQYF. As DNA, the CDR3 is TGTGCCAGCAGTTACGGTCTAGCGGGGATCGAGCAGTACTTC.

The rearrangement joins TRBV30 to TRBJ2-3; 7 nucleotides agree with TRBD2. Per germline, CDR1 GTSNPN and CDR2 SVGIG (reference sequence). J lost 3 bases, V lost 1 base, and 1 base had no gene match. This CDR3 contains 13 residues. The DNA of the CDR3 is TGTGCCTGGAGTGACGGGAGGACAGATACGCAGTATTTT. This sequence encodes CAWSDGRTDTQYF. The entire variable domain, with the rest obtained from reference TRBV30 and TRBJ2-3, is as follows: SQTIHQWPATLVQPVGSPLSLECTVEGTSNPNLYWYRQAAGRGLQLLFYSVGIGQISSEVPQNLSASRPQDRQFILSSKKLLLSDSGFYLCAWSDGRTDTQYFGPGTRLTVL.

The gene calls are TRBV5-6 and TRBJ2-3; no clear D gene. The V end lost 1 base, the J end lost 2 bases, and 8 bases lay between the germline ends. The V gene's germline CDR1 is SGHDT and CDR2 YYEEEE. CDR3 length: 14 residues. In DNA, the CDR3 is TGTGCCAGCAGCTTGTTATCCCTCACAGATACGCAGTATTTT. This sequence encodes CASSLLSLTDTQYF.

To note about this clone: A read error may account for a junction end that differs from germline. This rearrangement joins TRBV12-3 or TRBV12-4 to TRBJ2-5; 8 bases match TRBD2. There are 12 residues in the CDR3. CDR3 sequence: CASSTGTGTRDF. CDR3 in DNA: TGTGCCAGCAGCACGGGTACCGGGACTAGGGACTTC.

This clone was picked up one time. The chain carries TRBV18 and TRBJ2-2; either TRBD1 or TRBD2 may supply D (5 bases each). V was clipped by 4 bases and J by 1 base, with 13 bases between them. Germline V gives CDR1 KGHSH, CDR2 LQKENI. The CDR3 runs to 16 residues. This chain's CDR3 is CASSRTGTLNTGELFF. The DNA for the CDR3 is TGTGCCAGCTCACGAACCGGGACGTTGAACACCGGGGAGCTGTTTTTT.

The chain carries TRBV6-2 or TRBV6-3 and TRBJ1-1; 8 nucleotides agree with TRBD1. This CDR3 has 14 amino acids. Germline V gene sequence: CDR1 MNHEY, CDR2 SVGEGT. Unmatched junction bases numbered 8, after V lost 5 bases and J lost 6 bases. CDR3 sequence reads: CASSQWTGKAEAFF. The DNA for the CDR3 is TGTGCCAGCAGTCAATGGACAGGGAAGGCTGAAGCTTTCTTT.

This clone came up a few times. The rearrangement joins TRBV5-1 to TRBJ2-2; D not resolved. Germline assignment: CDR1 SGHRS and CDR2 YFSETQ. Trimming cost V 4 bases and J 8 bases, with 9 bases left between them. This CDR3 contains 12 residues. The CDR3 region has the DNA TGCGCCAGCAGCAGAGAGTCTGGGGAGCTGTTTTTT. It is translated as CASSRESGELFF.

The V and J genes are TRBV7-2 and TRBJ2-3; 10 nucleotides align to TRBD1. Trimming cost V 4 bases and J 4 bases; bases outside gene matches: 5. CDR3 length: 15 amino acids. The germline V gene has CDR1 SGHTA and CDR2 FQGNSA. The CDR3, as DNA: TGTGCCAGCAGCTCTCGACAGGGGGCGGCAGATACGCAGTATTTT. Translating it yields CASSSRQGAADTQYF.

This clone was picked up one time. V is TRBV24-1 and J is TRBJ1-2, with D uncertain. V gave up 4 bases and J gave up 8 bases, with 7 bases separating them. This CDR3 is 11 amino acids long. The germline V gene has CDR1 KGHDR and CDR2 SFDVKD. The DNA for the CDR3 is TGTGCCACCAGTGAAGGAGGAGGCTACACCTTC. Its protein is CATSEGGGYTF.

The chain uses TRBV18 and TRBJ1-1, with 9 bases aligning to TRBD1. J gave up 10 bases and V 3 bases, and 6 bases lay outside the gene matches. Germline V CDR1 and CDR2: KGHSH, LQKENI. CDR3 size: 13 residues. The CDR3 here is CASSPGQGSIAFF. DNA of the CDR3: TGTGCCAGCTCACCGGGACAGGGCTCTATAGCTTTCTTT.

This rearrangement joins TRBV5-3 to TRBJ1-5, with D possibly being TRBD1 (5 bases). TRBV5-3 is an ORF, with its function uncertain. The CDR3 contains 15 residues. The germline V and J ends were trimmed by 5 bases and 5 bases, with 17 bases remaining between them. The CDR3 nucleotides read TGTGCCAGAAGTCGGGGTTCCCCGACAGATCAGCCCCAGCATTTT. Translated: CARSRGSPTDQPQHF.

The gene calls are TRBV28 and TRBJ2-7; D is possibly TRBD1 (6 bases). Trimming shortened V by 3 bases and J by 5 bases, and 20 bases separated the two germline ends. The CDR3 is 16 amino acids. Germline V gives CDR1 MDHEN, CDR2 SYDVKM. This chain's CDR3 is CASSFQGRLVFDEQYF. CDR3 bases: TGTGCCAGCAGTTTTCAGGGGCGACTGGTTTTCGACGAGCAGTACTTC. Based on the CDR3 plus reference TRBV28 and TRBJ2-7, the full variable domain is DVKVTQSSRYLVKRTGEKVFLECVQDMDHENMFWYRQDPGLGLRLIYFSYDVKMKEKGDIPEGYSVSREKKERFSLILESASTNQTSMYLCASSFQGRLVFDEQYFGPGTRLTVT.

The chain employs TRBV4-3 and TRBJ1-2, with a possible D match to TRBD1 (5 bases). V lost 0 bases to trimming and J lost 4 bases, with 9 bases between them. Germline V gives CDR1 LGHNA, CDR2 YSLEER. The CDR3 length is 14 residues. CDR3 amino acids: CASSQEGRSYGYTF. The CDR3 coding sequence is TGCGCCAGCAGCCAAGAGGGACGGAGCTATGGCTACACCTTC.

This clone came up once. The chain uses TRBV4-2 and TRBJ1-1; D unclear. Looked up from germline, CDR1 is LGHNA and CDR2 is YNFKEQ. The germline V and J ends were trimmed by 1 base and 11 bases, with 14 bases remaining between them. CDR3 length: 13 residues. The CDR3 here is CASSQVEGALAFF. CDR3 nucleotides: TGTGCCAGCAGCCAAGTGGAAGGCGCGCTGGCTTTCTTT.

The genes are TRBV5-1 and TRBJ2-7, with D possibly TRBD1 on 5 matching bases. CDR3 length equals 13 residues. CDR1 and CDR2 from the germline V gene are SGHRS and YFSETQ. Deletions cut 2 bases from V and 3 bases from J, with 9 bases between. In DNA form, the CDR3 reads TGCGCCAGCAGCTTCCAGGGAAACTACGAGCAGTACTTC. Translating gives CASSFQGNYEQYF.

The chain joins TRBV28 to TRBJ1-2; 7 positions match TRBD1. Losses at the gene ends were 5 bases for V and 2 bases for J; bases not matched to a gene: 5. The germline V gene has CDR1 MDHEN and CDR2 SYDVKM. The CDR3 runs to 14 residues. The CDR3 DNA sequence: TGTGCCAGCAGTCCGACAGGGAGAAACTATGGCTACACCTTC. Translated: CASSPTGRNYGYTF.

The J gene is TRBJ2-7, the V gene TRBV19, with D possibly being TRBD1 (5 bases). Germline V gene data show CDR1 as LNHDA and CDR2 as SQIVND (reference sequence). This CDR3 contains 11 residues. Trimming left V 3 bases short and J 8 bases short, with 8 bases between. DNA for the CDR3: TGTGCCAGTAGTATTTCAGGGAAGCAGTACTTC. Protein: CASSISGKQYF.

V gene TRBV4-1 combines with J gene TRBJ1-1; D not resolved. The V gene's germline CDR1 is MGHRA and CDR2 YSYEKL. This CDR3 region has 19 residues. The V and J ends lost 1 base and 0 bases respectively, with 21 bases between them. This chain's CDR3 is CASSQGRGFAATMNTEAFF. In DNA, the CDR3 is TGCGCCAGCAGCCAAGGCCGCGGATTCGCAGCGACGATGAACACTGAAGCTTTCTTT.